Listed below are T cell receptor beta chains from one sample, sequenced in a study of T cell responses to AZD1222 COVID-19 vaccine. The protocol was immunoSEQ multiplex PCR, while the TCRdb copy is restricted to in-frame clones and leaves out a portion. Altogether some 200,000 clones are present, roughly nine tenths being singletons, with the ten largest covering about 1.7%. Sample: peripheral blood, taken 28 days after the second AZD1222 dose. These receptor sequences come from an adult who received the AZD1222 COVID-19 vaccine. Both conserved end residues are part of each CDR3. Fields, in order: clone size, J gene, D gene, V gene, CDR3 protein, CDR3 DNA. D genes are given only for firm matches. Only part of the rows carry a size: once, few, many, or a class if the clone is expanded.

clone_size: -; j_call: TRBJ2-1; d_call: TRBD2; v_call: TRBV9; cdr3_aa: CASSPRTSGKHNEQFF; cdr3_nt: TGTGCCAGCAGCCCCCGGACTAGCGGGAAACACAATGAGCAGTTCTTC
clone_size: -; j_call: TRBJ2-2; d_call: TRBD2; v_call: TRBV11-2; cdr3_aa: CASSLRSSGRFSGELFF; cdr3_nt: TGTGCCAGCAGCTTACGGTCCAGCGGGAGGTTCTCCGGGGAGCTGTTTTTT
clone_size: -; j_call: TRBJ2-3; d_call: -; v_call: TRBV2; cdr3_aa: CASSAHREDTQYF; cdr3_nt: TGTGCCAGCAGTGCTCACAGGGAGGATACGCAGTATTTT
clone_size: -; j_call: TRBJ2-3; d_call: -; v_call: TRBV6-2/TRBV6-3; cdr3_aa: CASSYLLWGGSTDTQYF; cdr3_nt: TGTGCCAGCAGTTACCTGCTCTGGGGCGGTAGCACAGATACGCAGTATTTT
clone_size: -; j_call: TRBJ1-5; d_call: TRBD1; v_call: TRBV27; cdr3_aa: CASSWDSNSNQPQHF; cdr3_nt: TGTGCCAGCAGTTGGGACAGTAATAGCAATCAGCCCCAGCATTTT
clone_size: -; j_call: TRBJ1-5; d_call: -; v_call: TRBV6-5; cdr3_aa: CASRPDTTNQPQHF; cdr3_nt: TGTGCCAGCAGACCCGACACGACCAATCAGCCCCAGCATTTT
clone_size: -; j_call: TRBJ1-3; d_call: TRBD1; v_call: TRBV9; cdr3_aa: CASSAERQGRAGNTIYF; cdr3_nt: TGTGCCAGCAGCGCAGAGCGACAGGGGAGGGCTGGAAACACCATATATTTT
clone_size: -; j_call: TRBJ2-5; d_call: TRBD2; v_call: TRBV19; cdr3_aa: CASSGASGGQETQYF; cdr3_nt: TGTGCCAGTAGTGGGGCTAGCGGGGGCCAAGAGACCCAGTACTTC
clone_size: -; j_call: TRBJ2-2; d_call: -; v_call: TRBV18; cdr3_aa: CASSHTYSGTGELFF; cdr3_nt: TGTGCCAGCTCACACACCTACTCGGGCACCGGGGAGCTGTTTTTT
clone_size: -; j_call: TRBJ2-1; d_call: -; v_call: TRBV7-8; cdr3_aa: CASSFIRGARAEPVNEQFF; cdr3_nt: TGTGCCAGCAGCTTTATCAGGGGCGCGCGCGCGGAGCCCGTCAATGAGCAGTTCTTC
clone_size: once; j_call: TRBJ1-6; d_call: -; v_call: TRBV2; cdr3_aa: CASNRDSPLHF; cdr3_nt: TGTGCCAGCAATCGCGACTCACCCCTCCACTTT
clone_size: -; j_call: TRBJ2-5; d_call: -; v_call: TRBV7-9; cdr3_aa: CASSFQYQETQYF; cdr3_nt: TGTGCCAGCAGCTTCCAGTACCAAGAGACCCAGTACTTC
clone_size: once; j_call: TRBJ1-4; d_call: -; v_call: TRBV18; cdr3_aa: CASSSWGGDEKLFF; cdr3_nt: TGTGCCAGCTCATCATGGGGGGGCGACGAAAAACTGTTTTTT
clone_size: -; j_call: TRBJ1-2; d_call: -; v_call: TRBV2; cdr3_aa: CASSEGGAPLLGYTF; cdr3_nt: TGTGCCAGCAGTGAGGGAGGGGCGCCCCTTCTTGGCTACACCTTC
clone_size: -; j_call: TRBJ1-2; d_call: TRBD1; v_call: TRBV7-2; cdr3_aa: CASSQRDREFPYGYTF; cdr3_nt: TGTGCCAGCAGCCAGCGGGACAGGGAGTTCCCCTATGGCTACACCTTC
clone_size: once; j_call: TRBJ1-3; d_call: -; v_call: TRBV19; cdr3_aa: CASRRGPGGTIYF; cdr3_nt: TGTGCCAGTAGACGTGGACCCGGGGGCACCATATATTTT
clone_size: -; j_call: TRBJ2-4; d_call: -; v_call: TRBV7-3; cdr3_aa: CASSSFRDPKNIQYF; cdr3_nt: TGTGCCAGCAGCTCCTTCAGGGATCCCAAAAACATTCAGTACTTC
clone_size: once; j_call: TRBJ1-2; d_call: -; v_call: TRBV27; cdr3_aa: CASRSAGEGNYGYTF; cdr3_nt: TGTGCCAGCAGATCAGCGGGGGAAGGGAACTATGGCTACACCTTC
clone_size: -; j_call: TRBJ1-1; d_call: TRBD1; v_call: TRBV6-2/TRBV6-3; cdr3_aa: CASSKQGATNTEAFF; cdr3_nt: TGTGCCAGCAGCAAACAGGGGGCCACGAACACTGAAGCTTTCTTT
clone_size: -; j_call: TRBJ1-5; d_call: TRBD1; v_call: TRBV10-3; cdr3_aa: CAISERQGYNQPQHF; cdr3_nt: TGTGCCATCAGTGAACGACAGGGCTACAATCAGCCCCAGCATTTT
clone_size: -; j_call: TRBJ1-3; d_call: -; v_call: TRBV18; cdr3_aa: CASSRSSSSYSGNTIYF; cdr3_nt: TGTGCCAGCTCACGTAGCTCGTCCAGTTACTCTGGAAACACCATATATTTT
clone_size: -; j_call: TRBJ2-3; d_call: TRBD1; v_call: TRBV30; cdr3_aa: CAWSSTGASTDTQYF; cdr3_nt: TGTGCCTGGAGTTCGACAGGGGCTAGCACAGATACGCAGTATTTT
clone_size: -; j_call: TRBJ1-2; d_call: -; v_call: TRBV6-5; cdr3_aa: CASSFTEGYTF; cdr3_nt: TGTGCCAGCAGTTTTACTGAAGGCTACACCTTC
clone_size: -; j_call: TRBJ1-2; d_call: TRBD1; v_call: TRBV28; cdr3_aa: CASVQGDYGYTF; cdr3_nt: TGTGCCAGTGTTCAGGGGGACTATGGCTACACCTTC
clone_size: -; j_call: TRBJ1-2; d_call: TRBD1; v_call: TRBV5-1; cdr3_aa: CASSLAPGQGNYGYTF; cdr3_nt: TGCGCCAGCAGCTTGGCCCCGGGACAGGGAAACTATGGCTACACCTTC
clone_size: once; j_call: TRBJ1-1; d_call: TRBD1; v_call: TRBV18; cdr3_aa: CASSPDRVGAFF; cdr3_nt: TGTGCCAGCTCACCGGACAGGGTTGGGGCTTTCTTT
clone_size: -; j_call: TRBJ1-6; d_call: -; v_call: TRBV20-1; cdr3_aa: CSASRASAPLHF; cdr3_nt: TGCAGTGCTAGTAGGGCTTCGGCACCCCTCCACTTT
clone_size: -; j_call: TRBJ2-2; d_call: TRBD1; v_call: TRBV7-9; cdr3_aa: CASSLAGTGQAGELFF; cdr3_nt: TGTGCCAGCAGCTTAGCCGGGACAGGTCAGGCCGGGGAGCTGTTTTTT
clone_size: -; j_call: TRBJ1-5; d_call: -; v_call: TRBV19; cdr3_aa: CASNRAGTSNQPQHF; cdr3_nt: TGTGCCAGTAACAGGGCGGGGACCAGCAATCAGCCCCAGCATTTT
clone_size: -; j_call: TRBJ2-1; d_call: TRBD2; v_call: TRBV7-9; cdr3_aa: CASSGLAGVLAGNEQFF; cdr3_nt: TGTGCCAGCAGCGGACTAGCGGGAGTCCTTGCTGGCAATGAGCAGTTCTTC
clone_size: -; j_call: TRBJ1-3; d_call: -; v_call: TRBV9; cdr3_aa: CASSAPRSGNTIYF; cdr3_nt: TGTGCCAGCAGCGCACCCCGCTCTGGAAACACCATATATTTT
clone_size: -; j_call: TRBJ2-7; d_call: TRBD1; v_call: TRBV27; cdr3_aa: CASRAPGQGRYEQYF; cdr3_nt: TGTGCCAGCAGAGCTCCGGGACAGGGAAGGTACGAGCAGTACTTC
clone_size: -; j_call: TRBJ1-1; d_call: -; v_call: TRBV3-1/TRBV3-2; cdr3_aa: CASSQSGYKNTEAFF; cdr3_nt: TGTGCCAGCAGCCAATCTGGGTACAAGAACACTGAAGCTTTCTTT
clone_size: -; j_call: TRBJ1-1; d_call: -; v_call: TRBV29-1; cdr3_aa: CSGKGGFETEAFF; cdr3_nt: TGCAGCGGTAAGGGGGGGTTCGAGACTGAAGCTTTCTTT
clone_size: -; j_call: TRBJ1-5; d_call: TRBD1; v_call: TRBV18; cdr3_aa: CASSPGQGNQPQHF; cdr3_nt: TGTGCCAGCTCACCCGGACAGGGGAATCAGCCCCAGCATTTT
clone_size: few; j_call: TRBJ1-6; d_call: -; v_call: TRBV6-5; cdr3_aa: CASSYRGPSYNSPLHF; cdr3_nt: TGTGCCAGCAGTTACCGGGGTCCCTCCTATAATTCACCCCTCCACTTT
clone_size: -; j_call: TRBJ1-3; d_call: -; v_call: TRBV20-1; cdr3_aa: CLASSGNTIYF; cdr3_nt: TGCTTGGCGAGCTCTGGAAACACCATATATTTT
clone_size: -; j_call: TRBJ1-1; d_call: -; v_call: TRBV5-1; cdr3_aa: CASSFGRPDEAFF; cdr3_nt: TGCGCCAGCAGCTTCGGACGTCCAGATGAAGCTTTCTTT
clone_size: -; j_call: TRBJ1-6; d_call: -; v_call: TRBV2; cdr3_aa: CASSEAFFGGGRNSPLHF; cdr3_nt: TGTGCCAGCAGTGAAGCGTTTTTCGGGGGAGGGCGTAACTCACCCCTCCACTTT
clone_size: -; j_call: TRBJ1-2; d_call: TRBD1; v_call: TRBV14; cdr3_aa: CASSQDSGTGIFYGYTF; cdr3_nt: TGTGCCAGCAGCCAAGACTCTGGGACAGGGATCTTCTATGGCTACACCTTC
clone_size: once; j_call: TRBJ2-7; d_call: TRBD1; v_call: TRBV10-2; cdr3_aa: CASSGVPGQGYYEQYF; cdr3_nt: TGCGCCAGCAGTGGAGTCCCGGGACAGGGCTACTACGAGCAGTACTTC
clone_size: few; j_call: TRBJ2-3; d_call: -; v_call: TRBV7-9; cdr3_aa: CASSSTQGPDTQYF; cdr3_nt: TGTGCCAGCAGCTCAACACAGGGCCCAGATACGCAGTATTTT
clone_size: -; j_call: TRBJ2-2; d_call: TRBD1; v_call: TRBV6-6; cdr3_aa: CASSRQGTGSGTGELFF; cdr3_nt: TGTGCCAGCAGTCGACAGGGGACAGGGAGTGGCACCGGGGAGCTGTTTTTT
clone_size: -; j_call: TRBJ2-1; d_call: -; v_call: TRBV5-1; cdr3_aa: CASSAGLYNEQFF; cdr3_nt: TGCGCCAGCAGCGCAGGACTTTACAATGAGCAGTTCTTC
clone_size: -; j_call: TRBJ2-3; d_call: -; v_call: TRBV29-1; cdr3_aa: CSVEDIFRTVTDTQYF; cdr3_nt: TGCAGCGTTGAAGATATTTTCAGGACAGTCACAGATACGCAGTATTTT
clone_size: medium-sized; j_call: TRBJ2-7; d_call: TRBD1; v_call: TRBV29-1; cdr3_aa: CSVEIGDRGYEQYF; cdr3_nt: TGCAGCGTTGAGATTGGGGACAGGGGCTACGAGCAGTACTTC
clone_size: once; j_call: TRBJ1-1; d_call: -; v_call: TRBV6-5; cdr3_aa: CASSPQDGLNTEAFF; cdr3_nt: TGTGCCAGCAGTCCTCAGGACGGTCTGAACACTGAAGCTTTCTTT
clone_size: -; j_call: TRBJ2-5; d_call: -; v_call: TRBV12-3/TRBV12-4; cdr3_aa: CASSLVGGGTQYF; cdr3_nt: TGTGCCAGCAGTTTGGTGGGGGGTGGGACCCAGTACTTC
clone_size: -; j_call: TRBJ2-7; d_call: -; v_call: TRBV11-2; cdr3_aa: CASSLVSGSYEQYF; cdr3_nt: TGTGCCAGCAGCTTAGTCTCAGGGTCCTACGAGCAGTACTTC
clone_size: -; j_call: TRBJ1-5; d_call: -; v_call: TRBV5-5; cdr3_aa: CASSLDDNQPQHF; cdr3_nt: TGTGCCAGCAGCTTGGATGACAATCAGCCCCAGCATTTT
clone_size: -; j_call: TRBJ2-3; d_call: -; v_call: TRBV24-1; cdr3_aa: CATSTDSSADTQYF; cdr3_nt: TGTGCCACCTCGACAGACAGCTCGGCAGATACGCAGTATTTT
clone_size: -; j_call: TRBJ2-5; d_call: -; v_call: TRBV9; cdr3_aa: CASSVPGMETQYF; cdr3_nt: TGTGCCAGCAGCGTCCCGGGGATGGAGACCCAGTACTTC
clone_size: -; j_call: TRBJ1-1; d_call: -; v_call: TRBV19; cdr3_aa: CASSMRNTEAFF; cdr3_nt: TGTGCCAGTAGTATGAGGAACACTGAAGCTTTCTTT
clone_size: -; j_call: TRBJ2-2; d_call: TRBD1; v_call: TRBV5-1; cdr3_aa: CASSLDRGRAGELFF; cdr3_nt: TGCGCCAGCAGCTTGGACAGGGGGCGAGCCGGGGAGCTGTTTTTT
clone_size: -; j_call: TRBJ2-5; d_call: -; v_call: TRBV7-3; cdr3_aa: CASSPLPVAGETQYF; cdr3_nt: TGTGCCAGCAGCCCCCTGCCGGTGGCAGGCGAGACCCAGTACTTC
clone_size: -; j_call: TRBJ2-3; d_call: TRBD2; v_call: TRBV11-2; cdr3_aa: CASSPRVLAGGTDTQYF; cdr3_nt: TGTGCCAGCAGCCCTCGAGTTCTAGCGGGGGGCACAGATACGCAGTATTTT
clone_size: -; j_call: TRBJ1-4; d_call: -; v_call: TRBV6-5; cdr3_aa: CATRGGIATNEKLFF; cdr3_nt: TGTGCCACCAGAGGGGGGATAGCAACTAATGAAAAACTGTTTTTT
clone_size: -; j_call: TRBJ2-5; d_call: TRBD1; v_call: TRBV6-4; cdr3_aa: CASSPDRGMAQYF; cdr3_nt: TGTGCCAGCAGCCCTGACAGGGGGATGGCCCAGTACTTC
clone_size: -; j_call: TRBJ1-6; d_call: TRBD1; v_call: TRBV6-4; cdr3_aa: CASRRQGASDSPLHF; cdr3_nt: TGTGCCAGCAGGAGACAGGGGGCTTCGGATTCACCCCTCCACTTT
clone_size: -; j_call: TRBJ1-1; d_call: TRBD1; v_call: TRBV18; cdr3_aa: CASSWDSVNTEAFF; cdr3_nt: TGTGCCAGCTCATGGGACAGTGTGAACACTGAAGCTTTCTTT